This section outlines one T cell receptor (beta chain) sequence together with its context. There is no known antigen for this receptor. No much larger clone exists at a distance of one base, and base qualities are not known. Reading the germline V gene gives CDR1 SGHRS and CDR2 YFSETQ. Compared with germline, V lacks 0 bases and J lacks 2 bases; bases without a gene match: 13. Inclusive of the bounding cysteine and phenylalanine, the CDR3 is 19 residues long. The read is trimmed to its CDR3 DNA, 57 bases read in frame from base 1. Explained via the paper, the time point label denotes: at surgical resection after neoadjuvant nivolumab +/- ipilimumab. The samples were obtained from NEOSTAR, a phase 2 randomized trial that tested neoadjuvant nivolumab or nivolumab plus ipilimumab, followed by surgery, in operable NSCLC. The data belong to a study of neoadjuvant nivolumab and ipilimumab in lung cancer (TCRdb year 2020). Background on the whole study: Intravenous nivolumab was dosed at 3 mg/kg on days 1, 15 and 29, and in the combination arm ipilimumab 1 mg/kg was added on day 1 only. The primary endpoint of the trial was the rate of major pathologic response (MPR) in the intention-to-treat population of each study arm. Of the roughly 45 patients with operable NSCLC treated in the trial, 23 were randomized to nivolumab monotherapy and roughly 20 to nivolumab plus ipilimumab. The study compared TCR repertoires in pretherapy (baseline) peripheral blood with TCR repertoires in tumors resected at surgery following neoadjuvant immune checkpoint blockade. Matched pretherapy and resected tumor pairs were analyzed for seven patients: four treated with nivolumab and three with nivolumab plus ipilimumab.

Libraries were prepared through the immunoSEQ multiplex PCR assay. Turning to the authors' computational methods: Repertoires were summarized in terms of richness and clonality, and significantly expanded and contracted clones between pre- and post-therapy samples were identified. The immuneACCESS repertoire file appears here via TCRdb, limited to in-frame rearrangements. These files lack a portion of the clones; in checked studies, under half of the deficit traces to unresolved V genes, and the cause of the others is not known. The DNA was the basis for D and trimming; V, J and clone size are from that table. Here the sample has under 15,000 clones; under 97% occur a single time. The ten largest clonotypes hold roughly 2.6% of the sample. Points the paper makes about the study in general: TCR richness in pretherapy blood showed a positive correlation with richness in tumors resected after neoadjuvant therapy (Spearman R ≈ 0.8). TCR richness and clonality were greater in resected tumors than in tumor-adjacent uninvolved lung, and increases were seen in more dual-therapy-treated tumors. A small number of samples underwent TCR sequencing. No significant correlation was found between TCR clonality and pathologic tumor regression, and only one major-pathologic-response sample was available for the clonality analysis. From pretherapy to surgery, increases in tumor T-cell richness and clonality were observed in three of three dual-therapy tumors but in only two of four nivolumab-treated tumors.

The sequenced sample was peripheral blood, obtained after neoadjuvant nivolumab, alone or with ipilimumab, at or shortly before surgery. The receptor comes from an adult with non-small cell lung cancer. This chain joins TRBV5-1 to TRBJ2-3, with 9 bases matching TRBD1. The DNA is as follows: TGCGCCAGCAGCTTGGGCTCCCTACAGGGGGCCCTATACACAGATACGCAGTATTTT. This encodes CASSLGSLQGALYTDTQYF.